Following are 30 T cell receptor beta chains from one sample sequenced in a study of beta chain features in type 1 diabetes. What was sequenced were expressed TCRB transcripts, since all of the isolated RNA had been reverse transcribed. The table came from immunoSEQ multiplex PCR; TCRdb's copy has only in-frame clones and leaves some out. The sample contains 200,000 to 250,000 clones, about 11% of which appear only once. Sequencing was performed on central memory CD4+ T cells from blood. The source of these receptors is a man younger than 35 in good health.

V and J are TRBV5-6 and TRBJ2-7; D gene unclear. Trimming took off 5 bases at V and 0 bases at J, with 15 bases between the two ends. This CDR3 is built from 15 residues. The germline gives CDR1 SGHDT, CDR2 YYEEEE. The CDR3 DNA follows: TGTGCCAGCAGTTCTAGATCAGATCTCTCCTACGAGCAGTACTTC. Protein sequence: CASSSRSDLSYEQYF.

This clone turned up a few times. This chain joins TRBV30 and TRBJ1-2; 8 bases fit TRBD1. CDR1 and CDR2 from the germline V gene are GTSNPN and SVGIG (reference sequence). The J segment lost 4 bases and the V segment lost 0 bases, leaving 10 bases of the junction unmatched. The CDR3 consists of 16 residues. DNA for the CDR3: TGTGCCTGGAGTGTACCCCTGACAGGGGAGGGCTATGGCTACACCTTC. This gives the protein CAWSVPLTGEGYGYTF.

This clone was observed a few times. The chain uses TRBV10-3 and TRBJ2-6; D is unclear. CDR1 is ENHRY, CDR2 SYGVKD, per germline. The ends were cut back, 0 bases at V and 2 bases at J, with 8 bases in the middle. The CDR3 contains 16 residues. This chain's CDR3 is CAISESWGPGANVLTF. CDR3 DNA: TGTGCCATCAGTGAGTCTTGGGGTCCTGGGGCCAACGTCCTGACTTTC.

This clone showed up just a few times. This chain uses TRBV6-4 with TRBJ2-7, with TRBD1 as a possible D gene (5 bases). Germline V gene lookup returns CDR1 MRHNA and CDR2 SNTAGT. V dropped 6 bases and J dropped 1 base, with 13 bases sitting between them. The CDR3 is 14 amino acids. CDR3 sequence (DNA): TGTGCCAGCAGCCCGGACATAGGGTCCTACGAGCAGTACTTC. Its translation is CASSPDIGSYEQYF.

The chain links TRBV11-2 to TRBJ2-1; TRBD2 aligns across 12 bases. The CDR3 totals 17 residues. Germline loops: CDR1 SGHAT, CDR2 FQNNGV. J lost 6 bases, V lost 4 bases, and 10 bases had no gene match. CDR3 region: CASSSIRASGRGNEQFF. DNA of the CDR3: TGTGCCAGCAGCTCCATACGGGCTAGCGGGAGGGGCAATGAGCAGTTCTTC.

This clone showed up just a few times. The DNA of the CDR3 is TGTGCCAGCAGCTTGGCCCCGACAGAGTTGAACACTGAAGCTTTCTTT. It encodes CASSLAPTELNTEAFF. The genes are TRBV5-6 and TRBJ1-1; D may be TRBD1 (5 bases). CDR1 and CDR2 from the germline V gene are SGHDT and YYEEEE. V was clipped by 0 bases and J by 0 bases, with 12 bases between them. The CDR3 length is 16 residues.

This clone has just a few counts. This CDR3 reads CSVESVSGQPQHF. The DNA of the CDR3 is TGCAGCGTCGAGTCAGTGTCGGGGCAGCCCCAGCATTTT. The chain employs TRBV29-1 and TRBJ1-5; D is ambiguous. This CDR3 comprises 13 residues. The V gene's germline CDR1 is SQVTM and CDR2 ANQGSEA. Trimming removed 6 bases at V and 7 bases at J, with 16 bases between.

This clone was seen many times. The V gene is TRBV2, the J gene TRBJ2-5; 15 bases agree with TRBD2. With V trimmed by 5 bases and J by 2 bases, 3 bases remained unmatched. Germline V gene lookup returns CDR1 SNHLY and CDR2 FYNNEI. The CDR3 loop spans 16 amino acids. The CDR3 coding sequence is TGTGCCAGCAGTCCGGGACTAGCGGGAGGTCAAGAGACCCAGTACTTC. Amino acids: CASSPGLAGGQETQYF.

This clone showed up just a few times. V is TRBV29-1 and J is TRBJ1-1, with a possible D match to TRBD1 (5 bases). From germline, CDR1 is SQVTM and CDR2 ANQGSEA. Deletions cut 5 bases from V and 0 bases from J, with 13 bases between. This CDR3 comprises 14 residues. As DNA, the CDR3 is TGCAGCGTTTCGGGACGGGGTTTGAACACTGAAGCTTTCTTT. Protein: CSVSGRGLNTEAFF.

This clone was counted only a few times. The V gene is TRBV15, the J gene TRBJ2-3; D might be TRBD2 (6 bases). The CDR3 totals 14 residues. Looked up from germline, CDR1 is LNHNV and CDR2 is YYDKDF (reference sequence). V lost 5 bases and J 2 bases, leaving 11 bases between the germline ends. The CDR3 nucleotides read TGTGCCACCAGCCCGGACTACTACACAGATACGCAGTATTTT. Its protein is CATSPDYYTDTQYF.

The rearrangement uses TRBV15 and TRBJ2-5; no clear D. Trimming removed 4 bases at V and 5 bases at J, with 8 bases between. Per the germline V gene, CDR1 is LNHNV and CDR2 is YYDKDF (reference sequence). This CDR3 spans 12 amino acids. The CDR3 DNA follows: TGTGCCACCAGCACAGGCGGCGAGACCCAGTACTTC. This codes for CATSTGGETQYF.

The chain joins TRBV29-1 to TRBJ2-7; TRBD2 aligns across 16 bases. This CDR3 is built from 21 residues. Germline-derived CDR1 and CDR2 are SQVTM and ANQGSEA. The V gene end was trimmed by 4 bases and the J gene end by 5 bases; junction bases not matched to a gene: 23. The CDR3 reads CSVAGQVAGTSGRAVVDEQYF. CDR3 sequence (DNA): TGCAGCGTTGCGGGCCAGGTCGCCGGGACTAGCGGGAGGGCCGTCGTAGACGAGCAGTACTTC.

The chain links TRBV5-6 to TRBJ2-1; TRBD2 matches at 11 bases. Trimming took 2 bases from V and 1 from J; bases not matched to a gene: 5. Looked up from germline, CDR1 is SGHDT and CDR2 is YYEEEE. The CDR3 runs to 17 residues. The CDR3 coding sequence is TGTGCCAGCAGCTTAGATCTAGCGGGAGGATCCTACAATGAGCAGTTCTTC. Amino acid sequence: CASSLDLAGGSYNEQFF.

The V and J genes are TRBV11-1 and TRBJ2-3, with D tentatively TRBD2 (5 bases). The CDR3 totals 14 residues. V dropped 6 bases and J dropped 0 bases, with 10 bases sitting between them. CDR1 SGHAT and CDR2 FQDESV come from the germline V gene (reference sequence). CDR3 nucleotide sequence: TGTGCCAGCAGTGGGTGGGAGAGCACAGATACGCAGTATTTT. Its translation: CASSGWESTDTQYF.

The chain carries TRBV7-9 and TRBJ2-7; D uncertain. Trimming pared 2 bases from V and 0 bases from J, leaving 5 bases between. CDR3 size: 13 residues. Germline CDR1 and CDR2: SEHNR and FQNEAQ (reference sequence). Written as DNA, the CDR3 is TGTGCCAGCAGCTTACCCAGCTCCTACGAGCAGTACTTC. Encoded protein: CASSLPSSYEQYF.

CDR3 bases: TGTGCCAGCAGCCTCCAGAGAAGCGGGCTAGCGGGAGCTCTTGAGCAGTTCTTC. Residues: CASSLQRSGLAGALEQFF. The chain has TRBV7-2 and TRBJ2-1; 10 bases align to TRBD2. Germline CDR1 is SGHTA and CDR2 is FQGNSA. This CDR3 has 18 residues. Losses at the gene ends were 5 bases for V and 9 bases for J; bases not matched to a gene: 19.

This chain joins TRBV28 and TRBJ1-4; 8 bases match TRBD1. Per germline, CDR1 MDHEN and CDR2 SYDVKM. The CDR3 is 15 residues long. J gave up 7 bases and V 3 bases, and 7 bases lay outside the gene matches. For the CDR3, the DNA is TGTGCCAGCAGTTTGGCAGGGGGCGGAGGTGAAAAACTGTTTTTT. This translates into CASSLAGGGGEKLFF.

This clone was found a few times. The J gene is TRBJ2-7, the V gene TRBV25-1; D unclear. The germline V gene has CDR1 MGHDK and CDR2 SYGVNS. V was trimmed by 3 bases and J by 0 bases, leaving 9 bases between them. CDR3 size: 14 residues. The CDR3 region has the DNA TGTGCCAGCAGTGACCGAACTAACTCCTACGAGCAGTACTTC. Translated, it gives CASSDRTNSYEQYF.

This clone was counted once. The chain joins TRBV9 to TRBJ2-3; 8 bases fit TRBD2. V shed 2 bases and J 6 bases; nucleotides not matched to a gene: 8. The CDR3 runs to 15 residues. From germline, CDR1 is SGDLS and CDR2 YYNGEE. CDR3 in DNA: TGTGCCAGCAGCGTTAGCGCGGGAGGATCTGATACGCAGTATTTT. As protein: CASSVSAGGSDTQYF. Combining the CDR3 with reference TRBV9 and TRBJ2-3 gives the whole variable domain DSGVTQTPKHLITATGQRVTLRCSPRSGDLSVYWYQQSLDQGLQFLIQYYNGEERAKGNILERFSAQQFPDLHSELNLSSLELGDSALYFCASSVSAGGSDTQYFGPGTRLTVL.

The chain links TRBV10-3 to TRBJ2-2, with D perhaps TRBD1 (5 bases). V was cut by 5 bases and J by 1 base, with 11 bases left in between. The CDR3 consists of 15 residues. Germline CDR1 reads ENHRY; CDR2 reads SYGVKD. The CDR3 nucleotides read TGTGCCATCAGTAGCGCGACAGAGAACACCGGGGAGCTGTTTTTT. Translating gives CAISSATENTGELFF.

With respect to this clone: The same CDR3 also results from other DNA sequences found in this sample. V and J are TRBV9 and TRBJ2-3; D is unclear. The V gene lost 0 bases and the J gene lost 2 bases, with 10 bases spanning the gap. CDR3 length: 15 amino acids. Germline CDR1 reads SGDLS; CDR2 reads YYNGEE. DNA for the CDR3: TGTGCCAGCAGCGTAGAAGGATTTGACACAGATACGCAGTATTTT. Translated, it gives CASSVEGFDTDTQYF.

The rearrangement uses TRBV30 and TRBJ1-4; a weak D match, TRBD1 (5 bases). Per the germline V gene, CDR1 is GTSNPN and CDR2 is SVGIG (reference sequence). This CDR3 contains 14 residues. With 3 bases removed from V and 7 bases from J, the gap between germline ends came to 15 bases. This CDR3 reads CAWSLGALREKLFF. In nucleotides, the CDR3 is TGTGCCTGGAGCTTAGGGGCGCTGCGTGAAAAACTGTTTTTT.

For this clone: A single base separates this from a much larger clone, so it may be a read error. CDR3 amino acids: CAGSVRGALTDTQYF. The CDR3 coding sequence is TGTGCCGGGAGTGTGCGGGGAGCCCTCACAGATACGCAGTATTTT. The J gene is TRBJ2-3, the V gene TRBV30; tentatively, D is TRBD2 (6 bases). The length of the CDR3 is 15 residues. From germline, CDR1 is GTSNPN and CDR2 SVGIG (reference sequence).

The chain employs TRBV29-1 and TRBJ2-7; 8 bases fit TRBD1. V dropped 6 bases and J dropped 3; count of bases not matched to a gene: 4. Germline-derived CDR1 and CDR2 are SQVTM and ANQGSEA. The CDR3 sequence is 12 residues long. CDR3 nucleotides: TGCAGCGTCCGAGGACAGGGCTACGAGCAGTACTTC. As protein: CSVRGQGYEQYF.

This clone was observed a few times. Other DNA sequences of this sample code for an identical CDR3. This chain connects TRBV2 to TRBJ1-2; D call uncertain. Trimming removed 0 bases at V and 3 bases at J, with 8 bases between. The CDR3 loop spans 14 amino acids. CDR1 SNHLY and CDR2 FYNNEI come from the germline V gene. CDR3 in DNA: TGTGCCAGCAGTGAAGCATCAGGATACTATGGCTACACCTTC. Translated, it gives CASSEASGYYGYTF.

This clone was counted ten times or more. V gene TRBV7-2 combines with J gene TRBJ2-7; D not resolved. CDR1 is SGHTA, CDR2 FQGNSA, per germline. Deletions cut 5 bases from V and 3 bases from J, with 8 bases between. This CDR3 spans 12 amino acids. DNA of the CDR3: TGTGCCAGCAGCCCAAACAACTACGAGCAGTACTTC. Its translation is CASSPNNYEQYF.

The chain has TRBV9 and TRBJ2-3, with D possibly being TRBD1 or TRBD2 (6 bases each). This CDR3 comprises 15 residues. Germline CDR1 and CDR2: SGDLS and YYNGEE. V gave up 0 bases and J gave up 8 bases, with 16 bases separating them. The CDR3 sequence: CASSVEEGAGVTQYF. The CDR3 region has the DNA TGTGCCAGCAGCGTAGAGGAGGGAGCAGGGGTTACGCAGTATTTT.

The chain couples TRBV19 to TRBJ2-3; D remains unclear. Between the trimmed V and J ends, which lost 8 bases and 9 bases, there was a span of 15 bases. Germline V CDR1 and CDR2: LNHDA, SQIVND (reference sequence). The CDR3 extends over 12 amino acids. The CDR3 sequence is CASFVPPWTQYF. As DNA, the CDR3 is TGTGCCAGTTTCGTTCCCCCGTGGACGCAGTATTTT.

This clone has only a few counts. This CDR3 reads CASSPDSSETQYF. Written as DNA, the CDR3 is TGTGCCAGCTCACCGGACTCCTCGGAGACCCAGTACTTC. The rearrangement joins TRBV18 to TRBJ2-5; a weak D match, TRBD2 (5 bases). V lost 3 bases and J lost 5, with 10 bases in between. This CDR3 comprises 13 residues. Looked up from germline, CDR1 is KGHSH and CDR2 is LQKENI.

This clone was recorded many times. The chain uses TRBV4-3 and TRBJ2-7; D is perhaps TRBD2 (5 bases). Trimming left V 1 base short and J 5 bases short, with 9 bases between. Germline-derived CDR1 and CDR2 are LGHNA and YSLEER. This CDR3 spans 13 amino acids. This CDR3 reads CASSQAGGHEQYF. For the CDR3, the DNA is TGCGCCAGCAGCCAAGCTGGAGGCCACGAGCAGTACTTC.